Shown below are 10 T cell receptor beta chains from a single sample sequenced in a study of blood T cell repertoires in COVID-19. Assay used: immunoSEQ multiplex PCR; TCRdb lists only in-frame clones, some missing. The sample holds fewer than 150,000 clones; around 90% are singletons and the top ten take 5% to 6%. Material for sequencing was peripheral blood. Receptors were obtained from a human donor in a cohort sampled during active COVID-19.

The chain has TRBV9 and TRBJ2-7; TRBD1 matches at 7 bases. Germline CDR1 and CDR2: SGDLS and YYNGEE. Unmatched junction bases numbered 2, after V lost 3 bases and J lost 2 bases. CDR3 length: 13 residues. The CDR3 is CASSGDSTYEQYF. CDR3 DNA: TGTGCCAGCAGCGGGGACAGCACCTACGAGCAGTACTTC.

The V and J genes are TRBV5-1 and TRBJ1-2, with D possibly matching TRBD1 (5 bases). CDR1 is SGHRS and CDR2 is YFSETQ in the germline V gene. This CDR3 region has 14 residues. The V gene lost 0 bases and the J gene lost 6 bases, with 12 bases spanning the gap. CDR3 residues: CASSLEGIVDGYTF. The DNA for the CDR3 is TGCGCCAGCAGCTTGGAGGGGATCGTTGATGGCTACACCTTC.

The genes are TRBV7-6 and TRBJ2-2; 14 positions match TRBD2. CDR3 size: 18 residues. J lost 0 bases, V lost 5 bases, and 5 bases had no gene match. The germline V gene encodes CDR1 SGHVS and CDR2 FNYEAQ. The CDR3 reads CASSLRLAGGTNTGELFF. The CDR3 DNA reads as TGTGCCAGCAGCCTCAGACTAGCGGGGGGGACGAACACCGGGGAGCTGTTTTTT.

The CDR3: CASSDKHSGANVLTF. CDR3 DNA: TGTGCCAGCAGCGACAAACACTCTGGGGCCAACGTCCTGACTTTC. The V call is TRBV9, the J call TRBJ2-6; no clear D. CDR1 is SGDLS and CDR2 is YYNGEE in the germline V gene. The CDR3 extends over 15 amino acids. V was pared by 3 bases and J by 0 bases, with 7 bases between.

V gene TRBV24-1 combines with J gene TRBJ2-3; 10 positions agree with TRBD2. Germline-derived CDR1 and CDR2 are KGHDR and SFDVKD. V lost 5 bases and J lost 2; bases outside the gene matches: 6. CDR3 length: 16 amino acids. The CDR3 DNA is TGTGCCACCAGTGTCCATAGCGGGAGGCCCACAGATACGCAGTATTTT. Its protein product is CATSVHSGRPTDTQYF.

The V and J genes are TRBV7-6 and TRBJ2-7, with D hard to call. The CDR3 consists of 12 residues. The germline V and J ends were trimmed by 5 bases and 7 bases, with 12 bases remaining between them. Germline lookup yields CDR1 SGHVS and CDR2 FNYEAQ. CDR3 in DNA: TGTGCCAGCAGCCTAAGTCCGCTGGAGCAGTACTTC. As protein: CASSLSPLEQYF.

About this clone itself: The junction shows a germline mismatch at one end, possibly a read error. The gene calls are TRBV5-1 and TRBJ2-7, with 9 bases identical to TRBD2. The CDR3 sequence is 16 residues long. Germline assignment: CDR1 SGHRS and CDR2 YFSETQ. CDR3 bases: TGCGCCCGCAGCTTGGCCGCGGGGGGGAGCTCCTACGAGCAGTACTTC. Protein sequence: CARSLAAGGSSYEQYF.

The chain has TRBV6-5 and TRBJ1-2, with no clear D. The germline V gene has CDR1 MNHEY and CDR2 SVGAGI. The CDR3 spans 14 residues. The V end was cut by 2 bases, the J end by 1 base, with 8 bases between. The CDR3 spells CASSYGQDNYGYTF. DNA for the CDR3: TGTGCCAGCAGTTACGGGCAGGATAACTATGGCTACACCTTC.

This clone was detected a few times. The chain has TRBV19 and TRBJ1-1, with D possibly matching TRBD1 (5 bases). This CDR3 is built from 15 residues. Trimming shortened V by 1 base and J by 4 bases, and 13 bases separated the two germline ends. The germline gives CDR1 LNHDA, CDR2 SQIVND (reference sequence). Written as DNA, the CDR3 is TGTGCCAGTAGTATAGGGGACTCCCCGGGCACTGAAGCTTTCTTT. As protein: CASSIGDSPGTEAFF.

This clone appeared a single time. V is TRBV5-1 and J is TRBJ1-2, with D possibly being TRBD1 (6 bases). Germline V CDR1 and CDR2: SGHRS, YFSETQ. The CDR3 length is 13 residues. Trimming took 0 bases from V and 7 from J, leaving 10 bases between them. CDR3 DNA sequence: TGCGCCAGCAGCTTGGCAGGGGCGTCTGGCTACACCTTC. Its protein product is CASSLAGASGYTF.